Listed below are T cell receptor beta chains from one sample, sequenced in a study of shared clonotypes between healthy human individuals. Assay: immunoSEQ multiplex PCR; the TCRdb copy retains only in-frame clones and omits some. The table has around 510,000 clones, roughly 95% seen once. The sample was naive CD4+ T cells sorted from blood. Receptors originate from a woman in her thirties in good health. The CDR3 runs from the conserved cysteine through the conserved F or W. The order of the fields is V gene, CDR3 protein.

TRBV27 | CASRDRVNTEAFF
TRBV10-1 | CASSGGPQRPYEQYF
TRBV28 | CASSSPEAFF
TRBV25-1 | CASSEYGGSSYNEQFF
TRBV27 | CAARLSGGPGNEQFF
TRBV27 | CASSPTVRGNTGELFF
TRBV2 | CASRVGLAGTDTQYF
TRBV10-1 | CASSESPGIYEQYF
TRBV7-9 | CASSFAGKETQYF
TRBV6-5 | CASRLDPGTQFF
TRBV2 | CASTKIAGLGPDTQYF
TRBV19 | CASSIHPALAGESYEQYF
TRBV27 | CASSSRDTRLPQHF
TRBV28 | CASSLVPPTGVNEKLFF
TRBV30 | CAWSYYGRTYNEQFF
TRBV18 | CASSPLGEGGSTEAFF
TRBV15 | CATSRDMGPGNTIYF
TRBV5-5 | CASSLVQGVAGELFF
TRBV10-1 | CASSESWSSYNEQFF
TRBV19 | CASRESGRGGTGELFF
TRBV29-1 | CSASGTGDEQYF